What follows are 22 T cell receptor beta chains derived from one specimen sequenced in a study of a mutant IDH1 vaccine in newly diagnosed glioma. No antigen has been identified for these receptors. Time point noted: week 35, safety follow-up. Each vaccine dose was 300 ug of mutant IDH1 20-mer peptide, with topical imiquimod. Data came from immunoSEQ multiplex PCR; TCRdb stores just in-frame clones and leaves some out. The table lists 50,000 to 70,000 clones, around 85% of them singletons, with 1.6% in the top ten. Sequencing was performed on PBMCs, taken from a glioma patient whose treatment included an IDH1 peptide vaccine. All receptors come from a man aged 40-50 years with glioma.

The V gene is TRBV12-5, the J gene TRBJ2-6, with D perhaps matching TRBD1 (6 bases). Germline CDR1 and CDR2: LGHNT and FRNRAP. V was pared by 5 bases and J by 3 bases, with 11 bases between. This CDR3 comprises 15 residues. The DNA for the CDR3 is TGTGCTAGTGGTGCCGTCAGGGGTGGGGCCAACGTCCTGACTTTC. It codes for CASGAVRGGANVLTF.

The genes are TRBV29-1 and TRBJ2-7, with TRBD2 matching 9 bases. The CDR3 has 13 amino acids. Germline CDR1 reads SQVTM; CDR2 reads ANQGSEA. V lost 7 bases, J lost 2 bases, and 6 bases stayed unmatched. CDR3 DNA sequence: TGCAGCGCGCGGGAGGGGCCAGCCTACGAGCAGTACTTC. Its protein is CSAREGPAYEQYF.

The chain links TRBV6-5 to TRBJ1-3; tentatively, D is TRBD1 (6 bases). Trimming shortened V by 7 bases and J by 4 bases, and 11 bases separated the two germline ends. The length of the CDR3 is 13 residues. Germline V gives CDR1 MNHEY, CDR2 SVGAGI. The CDR3 region is CASTPDRGNTIYF. The CDR3 DNA is TGTGCCAGCACCCCGGACAGAGGAAACACCATATATTTT.

This chain links TRBV29-1 with TRBJ2-2; 15 bases match TRBD2. This CDR3 contains 16 residues. Unmatched junction bases numbered 9, after V lost 6 bases and J lost 7 bases. CDR1 and CDR2 (germline): SQVTM, ANQGSEA. The CDR3 sequence is CSVGRGLAGGGGELFF. Here the CDR3 DNA reads TGCAGCGTCGGACGGGGACTAGCGGGAGGTGGCGGGGAGCTGTTTTTT.

V gene TRBV11-2 combines with J gene TRBJ2-2, with D perhaps matching TRBD1 (6 bases). The V end was cut by 5 bases, the J end by 4 bases, with 17 bases between. CDR3 length: 16 residues. CDR1 is SGHAT, CDR2 FQNNGV, per germline. Here the CDR3 DNA reads TGTGCCAGCAGCCGTTTAACAGGGTTGGGCACCGGGGAGCTGTTTTTT. Translation gives CASSRLTGLGTGELFF.

This clone has only a few counts. The chain has TRBV7-2 and TRBJ1-1; no clear D gene. Germline V gene data show CDR1 as SGHTA and CDR2 as FQGNSA. V was clipped by 1 base and J by 0 bases, with 3 bases between them. The CDR3 covers 13 residues. CDR3 in amino acids: CASSLVLNTEAFF. The DNA of the CDR3 is TGTGCCAGCAGCTTAGTCCTGAACACTGAAGCTTTCTTT.

The chain employs TRBV19 and TRBJ1-1; D is unclear. The CDR3 is 18 amino acids. The V gene lost 7 bases and the J gene lost 2 bases, with 26 bases spanning the gap. CDR1 LNHDA and CDR2 SQIVND come from the germline V gene (reference sequence). CDR3 nucleotide sequence: TGTGCCAGTACCCAAACCCCACAGCGGATTCCATATAACACTGAAGCTTTCTTT. Translation gives CASTQTPQRIPYNTEAFF.

The chain uses TRBV14 and TRBJ2-3; D tentatively fits TRBD1 or TRBD2 (6 bases each). V was cut by 0 bases and J by 6 bases, with 16 bases left in between. The germline V gene has CDR1 SGHDN and CDR2 FVKESK. The CDR3 covers 16 residues. This chain's CDR3 is CASSQDEWRGTDTQYF. The CDR3 DNA is TGTGCCAGCAGCCAAGATGAATGGAGGGGGACGGATACGCAGTATTTT.

The rearrangement uses TRBV4-2 and TRBJ2-7, with D unresolved. The germline V gene encodes CDR1 LGHNA and CDR2 YNFKEQ. With 1 base removed from V and 0 bases from J, the gap between germline ends came to 10 bases. This CDR3 is built from 15 residues. CDR3 region: CASSQVPSNSYEQYF. CDR3 bases: TGTGCCAGCAGCCAAGTGCCCTCCAACTCCTACGAGCAGTACTTC.

The genes are TRBV7-3 and TRBJ2-1; 7 bases align to TRBD2. The CDR3 sequence is 15 residues long. Per germline, CDR1 SGHTA and CDR2 FQGTGA. The ends lost 4 bases at V and 2 bases at J; junction bases unmatched: 5. The CDR3 loop is CASSSSGTPYNEQFF. The CDR3 DNA reads as TGTGCCAGCAGCTCAAGCGGGACCCCCTACAATGAGCAGTTCTTC.

The gene calls are TRBV7-2 and TRBJ2-3; D uncertain. The V gene's germline CDR1 is SGHTA and CDR2 FQGNSA. The CDR3 has 12 amino acids. With 5 bases removed from V and 8 bases from J, the gap between germline ends came to 11 bases. The DNA for the CDR3 is TGTGCCAGCAGCGTCGATACTCCTACGCAGTATTTT. Its protein is CASSVDTPTQYF. The full variable domain, rest sourced from reference TRBV7-2 and TRBJ2-3, is GAGVSQSPSNKVTEKGKDVELRCDPISGHTALYWYRQSLGQGLEFLIYFQGNSAPDKSGLPSDRFSAERTGGSVSTLTIQRTQQEDSAVYLCASSVDTPTQYFGPGTRLTVL.

Only one count was recorded for this clone. The V call is TRBV12-1, the J call TRBJ2-5; TRBD2 is taken as the D call from the table, unchecked against the DNA. TRBV12-1 is a pseudogene segment. The CDR3 has 16 amino acids. The DNA for the CDR3 is TGTGCCAGCAGCTTTGATCCAGCGGGAGAGGGAGAGACCCAGTACTTC. Translating it yields CASSFDPAGEGETQYF.

The genes are TRBV15 and TRBJ1-3; D not resolved. Looked up from germline, CDR1 is LNHNV and CDR2 is YYDKDF (reference sequence). Trimming shortened V by 1 base and J by 0 bases, and 7 bases separated the two germline ends. The CDR3 has 15 amino acids. CDR3 loop: CATSRAAISGNTIYF. CDR3 DNA sequence: TGTGCCACCAGCAGAGCCGCGATCTCTGGAAACACCATATATTTT.

Only one count was recorded for this clone. The chain carries TRBV7-2 and TRBJ2-5, with 8 bases matching TRBD2. Germline-derived CDR1 and CDR2 are SGHTA and FQGNSA. CDR3 length: 15 residues. V lost 0 bases and J lost 5; bases outside the gene matches: 5. Here the CDR3 reads CASSLASGNWETQYF. The CDR3 DNA is TGTGCCAGCAGCTTAGCTAGCGGGAACTGGGAGACCCAGTACTTC.

The chain employs TRBV10-3 and TRBJ1-2; D unresolved. V was shortened by 0 bases and J by 3 bases, with 5 bases between the two germline ends. The CDR3 extends over 13 amino acids. Germline assignment: CDR1 ENHRY and CDR2 SYGVKD. CDR3 sequence (DNA): TGTGCCATCAGTGAGTCTGCCGACTATGGCTACACCTTC. It translates to CAISESADYGYTF.

V is TRBV7-2 and J is TRBJ1-5, with D maybe TRBD1 (5 bases). The germline gives CDR1 SGHTA, CDR2 FQGNSA. Trimming pared 0 bases from V and 4 bases from J, leaving 16 bases between. The CDR3 has 17 residues. CDR3 DNA: TGTGCCAGCAGCTTAGCAGCCGGGGGATATAATAATCAGCCCCAGCATTTT. As protein: CASSLAAGGYNNQPQHF.

CDR3 nucleotide sequence: TGTGCCAGTACTACACAGTCTGGGGCCAACGTCCTGACTTTC. Its protein is CASTTQSGANVLTF. The chain combines TRBV19 with TRBJ2-6; D gene unclear. Germline CDR1 reads LNHDA; CDR2 reads SQIVND (reference sequence). The CDR3 has 14 amino acids. V was clipped by 7 bases and J by 1 base, with 8 bases between them.

The chain recombines TRBV25-1 with TRBJ1-4; 9 nucleotides align to TRBD1. J lost 11 bases, V lost 3 bases, and 7 bases had no gene match. This CDR3 has 14 amino acids. CDR1 and CDR2 from the germline V gene are MGHDK and SYGVNS. CDR3 amino acids: CASSDPRDRVKLFF. As DNA, the CDR3 is TGTGCCAGCAGTGATCCCCGGGACAGGGTTAAACTGTTTTTT.

This clone occurred a few times. This chain joins TRBV7-9 and TRBJ2-1, with D unresolved. Trimming removed 1 base at V and 9 bases at J, with 7 bases between. The germline CDR1 and CDR2 sequences are SEHNR and FQNEAQ (reference sequence). The CDR3 sequence is 12 residues long. CDR3 DNA: TGTGCCAGCAGCTTAGATGAGGTTGAGCAGTTCTTC. It encodes CASSLDEVEQFF.

The J gene is TRBJ2-1, the V gene TRBV9; 11 nucleotides align to TRBD2. The ends lost 2 bases at V and 6 bases at J; junction bases unmatched: 4. The CDR3 is made up of 15 amino acids. The V gene's germline CDR1 is SGDLS and CDR2 YYNGEE. The CDR3 region has the DNA TGTGCCAGCAGCGTTACCGGGACTAGCGGCAATGAGCAGTTCTTC. Translated: CASSVTGTSGNEQFF.

The V gene is TRBV27, the J gene TRBJ1-5; maybe TRBD1 (5 bases). There are 13 residues in the CDR3. V was cut by 4 bases and J by 7 bases, with 11 bases left in between. Germline CDR1 is MNHEY and CDR2 is SMNVEV (reference sequence). DNA for the CDR3: TGTGCCAGCAGTTACGACAGCAGACAGCCCCAGCATTTT. Translating it yields CASSYDSRQPQHF.

This clone has a handful of counts. This chain links TRBV2 with TRBJ2-6; D might be TRBD1 (5 bases). CDR3 length: 18 amino acids. V lost 1 base to trimming and J lost 0 bases, with 13 bases between them. Germline-derived CDR1 and CDR2 are SNHLY and FYNNEI. The chain's CDR3 is CASSEVGVLPSGANVLTF. In DNA, the CDR3 is TGTGCCAGCAGTGAAGTAGGGGTGCTCCCCTCTGGGGCCAACGTCCTGACTTTC. The full variable domain, with the rest looked up from reference TRBV2 and TRBJ2-6, is EPEVTQTPSHQVTQMGQEVILRCVPISNHLYFYWYRQILGQKVEFLVSFYNNEISEKSEIFDDQFSVERPDGSNFTLKIRSTKLEDSAMYFCASSEVGVLPSGANVLTFGAGSRLTVL.